The 15 T cell receptor beta chains below were found in one sample sequenced in a study of regulatory T cells in long-lasting Graves disease. Both iRepertoire HTBI primers and Arm-PCR of CDR3 regions were used to build the TCR beta libraries. TCRdb re-analysed the multiplex PCR reads in MiXCR, keeping a single row per CDR3 protein. This table has about 540,000 distinct CDR3 sequences, approximately 12% appearing once. Time point denoted: newly diagnosed GD, antithyroid drugs for less than 3 months. PBMC-derived RNA was used for the TCR library. This sample was also put to use in a study of T cells in Graves' hyperthyroidism and ophthalmopathy.

The sample consisted of peripheral blood mononuclear cells (PBMCs), taken at new diagnosis, from a patient treated with antithyroid drugs. Receptors originate from a man under 40 with Graves disease.

There are a few counts of this clonotype. J is TRBJ1-5 and V is TRBV18; TRBD1 matches 7 bases. The junction had 6 bases not matched to a gene; V was cut back by 6 bases and J by 4 bases. Germline-derived CDR1 and CDR2 are KGHSH and LQKENI. The CDR3 is made up of 14 amino acids. Written as DNA, the CDR3 is TGTGCCAGCTCGAAAGACAGGGTAAATCAGCCCCAGCATTTT. Its protein is CASSKDRVNQPQHF.

In this sample, this clonotype turned up many times. The rearrangement uses TRBV6-4 and TRBJ1-2; TRBD1 aligns across 7 bases. Germline trimming cut 0 bases from V and 8 bases from J; bases unmatched to any gene: 9. The CDR3 is 15 residues long. CDR1 is MRHNA and CDR2 is SNTAGT in the germline V gene. The CDR3 here is CASSDSGQAFGGYTF. The CDR3 coding sequence is TGTGCCAGCAGTGACTCAGGACAGGCCTTCGGGGGCTACACCTTC.

Many counts were recorded for this clonotype. This chain uses TRBV29-1 with TRBJ2-1, with D possibly being TRBD1 (6 bases). Germline CDR1 reads SQVTM; CDR2 reads ANQGSEA. This CDR3 is built from 19 residues. The V end was cut by 0 bases, the J end by 6 bases, with 27 bases between. CDR3 sequence: CSVEDSPGWGRIMGNEQFF. Written as DNA, the CDR3 is TGCAGCGTTGAAGATTCTCCCGGCTGGGGGCGGATAATGGGCAATGAGCAGTTCTTC.

As to this clonotype: A read error may be the cause here, since a much bigger clone is one base away. The rearrangement links TRBV7-2 to TRBJ2-7; 11 positions match TRBD2. CDR1 and CDR2 from the germline V gene are SGHTA and FQGNSA. This CDR3 comprises 22 residues. This chain's CDR3 is CASGLGTPFYTRLAGWSYEQYF. The CDR3 DNA reads TGTGCCAGCGGCTTAGGCACCCCGTTTTACACTCGACTAGCGGGGTGGTCCTACGAGCAGTACTTC.

At least ten counts were recorded for this clonotype. V usage is TRBV20-1 and J usage is TRBJ2-7; 7 positions agree with TRBD1. Germline trimming cut 0 bases from V and 5 bases from J; bases unmatched to any gene: 7. Germline-derived CDR1 and CDR2 are DFQATT and SNEGSKA (reference sequence). This CDR3 region has 14 residues. CDR3 amino acids: CSARDPTGYNEQYF. CDR3 in DNA: TGCAGTGCTAGAGATCCGACAGGGTATAACGAGCAGTACTTC.

This clonotype was picked up many times. The rearrangement links TRBV6-5 to TRBJ1-5; no clear D gene. Trimming took 2 bases from V and 6 from J, leaving 11 bases between them. Germline CDR1 is MNHEY and CDR2 is SVGAGI. This CDR3 is built from 14 residues. The chain's CDR3 is CASSYAGVGQPQHF. DNA of the CDR3: TGTGCCAGCAGTTACGCGGGTGTAGGTCAGCCCCAGCATTTT.

In its sample, this clonotype was seen many times. V is TRBV27 and J is TRBJ2-1; 9 nucleotides align to TRBD2. The CDR3 totals 16 residues. The V segment lost 0 bases and the J segment 0 bases; nucleotides outside the gene matches: 0. Germline V gives CDR1 MNHEY, CDR2 SMNVEV (reference sequence). This CDR3 reads CASSLSSGSSYNEQFF. For the CDR3, the DNA is TGTGCCAGCAGTTTATCTAGCGGGAGCTCCTACAATGAGCAGTTCTTC.

The chain's CDR3 is CASRPSRAGVTDTQYF. The CDR3 DNA reads TGTGCCAGCAGACCTAGCCGGGCGGGGGTCACAGATACGCAGTATTTT. The chain employs TRBV6-1 and TRBJ2-3; 7 bases line up with TRBD2. V trimming: 6 bases; J trimming: 2 bases; junction bases outside the gene matches: 11. This CDR3 has 16 residues. Germline CDR1 reads MNHNS; CDR2 reads SASEGT.

In its sample, this clonotype was seen a few times. V gene TRBV2 combines with J gene TRBJ2-2; D might be TRBD1 (5 bases). Trimming took 7 bases from V and 1 from J, leaving 13 bases between them. CDR1 and CDR2 from the germline V gene are SNHLY and FYNNEI. The CDR3 contains 15 residues. DNA for the CDR3: TGTGCCAGCACCGCGGATCAGGGGAACACCGGGGAGCTGTTTTTT. It translates to CASTADQGNTGELFF.

Ten or more counts support this clonotype. The CDR3 is CASSELEGETQYF. CDR3 DNA sequence: TGTGCCAGCAGTGAATTGGAGGGGGAGACCCAGTACTTC. The chain has TRBV6-2 or TRBV6-3 and TRBJ2-5, with D perhaps TRBD2 (6 bases). The ends were cut back, 5 bases at V and 5 bases at J, with 12 bases in the middle. Germline CDR1 and CDR2: MNHEY and SVGEGT. The CDR3 runs 13 residues.

This clonotype was recorded many times. The chain joins TRBV15 to TRBJ2-2, with 11 bases matching TRBD1. Germline lookup yields CDR1 LNHNV and CDR2 YYDKDF (reference sequence). Trimming took 0 bases from V and 7 from J; bases not matched to a gene: 10. The CDR3 extends over 18 amino acids. The CDR3 nucleotides are TGTGCCACCAGCAGAGATTTGCCAGGACAGGGGGCTGGCGGGGAGCTGTTTTTT. Translating gives CATSRDLPGQGAGGELFF.

At least ten counts were recorded for this clonotype. The CDR3 is CASSSMKGPYLEQYF. The CDR3 bases are TGTGCCAGCAGCTCAATGAAGGGCCCCTACCTCGAGCAGTACTTC. The rearrangement uses TRBV11-2 and TRBJ2-7; D remains ambiguous. Between the trimmed V and J ends, which lost 4 bases and 6 bases, there was a span of 19 bases. Germline values: CDR1 SGHAT, CDR2 FQNNGV. The CDR3 length is 15 residues.

This clonotype was recorded many times. This rearrangement joins TRBV15 to TRBJ1-5; 7 nucleotides line up with TRBD1. In germline, CDR1 is LNHNV, CDR2 YYDKDF (reference sequence). The CDR3 totals 20 residues. Trimming cost V 2 bases and J 1 base; bases outside gene matches: 17. CDR3 sequence reads: CATSRTLSTGVGGSNQPQHF. DNA for the CDR3: TGTGCCACCAGCAGAACGCTCAGCACAGGGGTAGGGGGAAGCAATCAGCCCCAGCATTTT.

This clonotype was detected ten times or more. The chain combines TRBV6-1 with TRBJ2-3; D is unresolved. The germline V gene has CDR1 MNHNS and CDR2 SASEGT. CDR3 length: 12 residues. V was shortened by 8 bases and J by 1 base, with 7 bases between the two germline ends. CDR3 in DNA: TGTGCCAGCGATGGGGGCACAGATACGCAGTATTTT. As protein: CASDGGTDTQYF.

The V call is TRBV27, the J call TRBJ1-2; D ambiguous. Trimming stripped 3 bases from V and 8 bases from J, with 22 bases between. This CDR3 has 16 amino acids. Germline CDR1 and CDR2: MNHEY and SMNVEV (reference sequence). This CDR3 reads CASSLTGVLGMRGYTF. The CDR3 coding sequence is TGTGCCAGCAGTTTGACCGGGGTATTAGGCATGCGGGGCTACACCTTC.